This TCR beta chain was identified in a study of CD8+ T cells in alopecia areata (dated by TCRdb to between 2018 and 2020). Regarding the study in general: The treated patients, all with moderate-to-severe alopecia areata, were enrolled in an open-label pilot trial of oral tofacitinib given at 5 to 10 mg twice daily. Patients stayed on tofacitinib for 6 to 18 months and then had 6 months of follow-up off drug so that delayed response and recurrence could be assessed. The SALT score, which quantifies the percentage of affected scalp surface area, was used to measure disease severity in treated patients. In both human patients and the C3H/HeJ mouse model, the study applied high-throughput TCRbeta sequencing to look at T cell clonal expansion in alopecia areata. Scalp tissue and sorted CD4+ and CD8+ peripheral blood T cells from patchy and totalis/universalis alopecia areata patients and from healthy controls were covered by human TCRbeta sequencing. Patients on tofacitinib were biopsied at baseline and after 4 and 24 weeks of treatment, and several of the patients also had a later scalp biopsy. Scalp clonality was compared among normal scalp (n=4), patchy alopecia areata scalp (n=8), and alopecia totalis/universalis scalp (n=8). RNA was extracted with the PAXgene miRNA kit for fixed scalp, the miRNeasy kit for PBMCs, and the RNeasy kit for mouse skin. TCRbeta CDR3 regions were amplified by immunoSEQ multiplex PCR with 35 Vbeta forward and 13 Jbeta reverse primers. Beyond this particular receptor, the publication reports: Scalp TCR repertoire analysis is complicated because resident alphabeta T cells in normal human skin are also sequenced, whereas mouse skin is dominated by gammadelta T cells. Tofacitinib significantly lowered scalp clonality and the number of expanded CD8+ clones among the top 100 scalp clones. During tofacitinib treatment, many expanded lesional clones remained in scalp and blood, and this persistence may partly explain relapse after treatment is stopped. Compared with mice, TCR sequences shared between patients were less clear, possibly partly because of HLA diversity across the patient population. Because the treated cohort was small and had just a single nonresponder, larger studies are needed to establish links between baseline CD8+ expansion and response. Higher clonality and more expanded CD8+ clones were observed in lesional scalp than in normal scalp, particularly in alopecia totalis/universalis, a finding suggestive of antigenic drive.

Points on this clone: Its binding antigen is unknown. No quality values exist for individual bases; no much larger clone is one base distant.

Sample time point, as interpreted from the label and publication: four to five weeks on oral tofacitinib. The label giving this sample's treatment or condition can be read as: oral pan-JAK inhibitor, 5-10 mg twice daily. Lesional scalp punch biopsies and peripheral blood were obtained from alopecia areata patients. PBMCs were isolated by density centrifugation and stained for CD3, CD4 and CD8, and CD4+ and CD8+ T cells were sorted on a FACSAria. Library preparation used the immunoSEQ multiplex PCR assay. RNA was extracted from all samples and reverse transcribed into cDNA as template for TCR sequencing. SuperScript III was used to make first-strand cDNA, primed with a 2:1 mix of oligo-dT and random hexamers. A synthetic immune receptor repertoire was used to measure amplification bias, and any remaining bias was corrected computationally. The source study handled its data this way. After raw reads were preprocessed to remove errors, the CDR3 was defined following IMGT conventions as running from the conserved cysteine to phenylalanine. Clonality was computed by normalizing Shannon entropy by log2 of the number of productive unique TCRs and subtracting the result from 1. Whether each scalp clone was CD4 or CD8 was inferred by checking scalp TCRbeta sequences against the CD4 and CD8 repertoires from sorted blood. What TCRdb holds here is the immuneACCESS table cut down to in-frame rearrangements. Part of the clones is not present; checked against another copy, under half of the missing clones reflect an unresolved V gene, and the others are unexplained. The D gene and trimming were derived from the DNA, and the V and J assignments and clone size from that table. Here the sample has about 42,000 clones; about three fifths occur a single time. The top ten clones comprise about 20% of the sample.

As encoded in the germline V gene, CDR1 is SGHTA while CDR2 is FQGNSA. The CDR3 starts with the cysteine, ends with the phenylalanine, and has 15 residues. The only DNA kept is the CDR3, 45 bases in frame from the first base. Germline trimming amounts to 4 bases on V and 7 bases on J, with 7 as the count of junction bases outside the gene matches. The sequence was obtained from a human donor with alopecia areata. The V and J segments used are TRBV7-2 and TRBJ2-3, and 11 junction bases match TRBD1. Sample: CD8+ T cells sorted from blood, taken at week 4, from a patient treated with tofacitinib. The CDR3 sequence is CASSSDRGRRYTQYF. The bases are TGTGCCAGCAGCTCGGACAGGGGGCGTAGGTATACGCAGTATTTT.